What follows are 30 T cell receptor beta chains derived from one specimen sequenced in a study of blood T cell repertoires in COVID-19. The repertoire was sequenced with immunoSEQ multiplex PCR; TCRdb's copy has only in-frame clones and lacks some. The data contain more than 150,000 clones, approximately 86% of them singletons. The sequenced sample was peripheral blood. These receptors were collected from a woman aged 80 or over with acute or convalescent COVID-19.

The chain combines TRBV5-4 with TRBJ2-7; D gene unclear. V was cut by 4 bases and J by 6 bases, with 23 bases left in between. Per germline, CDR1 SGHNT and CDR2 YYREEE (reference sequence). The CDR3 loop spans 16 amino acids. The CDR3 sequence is CASSPRLENSHLEQYF. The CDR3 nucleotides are TGTGCCAGCAGCCCCCGGCTGGAGAATAGCCACCTCGAGCAGTACTTC.

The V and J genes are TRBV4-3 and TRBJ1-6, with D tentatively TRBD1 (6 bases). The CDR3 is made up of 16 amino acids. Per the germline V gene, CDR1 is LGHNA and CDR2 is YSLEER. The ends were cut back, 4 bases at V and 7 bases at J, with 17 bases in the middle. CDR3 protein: CASSREPQGENSPLHF. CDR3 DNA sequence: TGCGCCAGCAGCCGAGAACCACAGGGAGAGAATTCACCCCTCCACTTT.

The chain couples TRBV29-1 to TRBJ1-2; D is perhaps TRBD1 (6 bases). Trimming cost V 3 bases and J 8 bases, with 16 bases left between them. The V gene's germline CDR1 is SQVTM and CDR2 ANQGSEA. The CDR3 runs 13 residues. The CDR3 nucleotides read TGCAGCGTTGACAACAGGGAGGGTCGGGGCTACACCTTC. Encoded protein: CSVDNREGRGYTF.

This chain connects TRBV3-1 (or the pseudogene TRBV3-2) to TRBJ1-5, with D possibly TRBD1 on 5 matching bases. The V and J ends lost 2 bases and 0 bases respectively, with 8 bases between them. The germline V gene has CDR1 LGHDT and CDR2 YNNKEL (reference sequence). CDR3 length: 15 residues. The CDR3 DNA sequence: TGTGCCAGCAGCCAACAGGGTTTTAGCAATCAGCCCCAGCATTTT. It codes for CASSQQGFSNQPQHF.

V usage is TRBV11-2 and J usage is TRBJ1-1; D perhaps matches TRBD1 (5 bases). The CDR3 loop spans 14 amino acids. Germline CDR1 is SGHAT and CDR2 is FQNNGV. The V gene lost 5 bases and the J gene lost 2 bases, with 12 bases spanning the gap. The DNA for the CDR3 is TGTGCCAGCAGCCTATCAGGGTTCAACACTGAAGCTTTCTTT. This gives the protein CASSLSGFNTEAFF.

The CDR3 spells CASSEIYGELFF. CDR3 nucleotide sequence: TGTGCCAGCAGTGAAATTTACGGGGAGCTGTTTTTT. The chain couples TRBV6-1 to TRBJ2-2; no definite D call. The CDR3 is 12 amino acids. Germline CDR1 MNHNS, CDR2 SASEGT. Trimming took off 2 bases at V and 7 bases at J, with 5 bases between the two ends.

CDR3 DNA sequence: TGCGCCAGCAGTGAGTCCCCAGGGTTGAACACTGAAGCTTTCTTT. It specifies CASSESPGLNTEAFF. V usage is TRBV10-1 and J usage is TRBJ1-1; D is possibly TRBD1 (5 bases). CDR1 is WNHNN and CDR2 is SYGVQD in the germline V gene (reference sequence). The CDR3 has 15 amino acids. V was shortened by 0 bases and J by 0 bases, with 8 bases between the two germline ends.

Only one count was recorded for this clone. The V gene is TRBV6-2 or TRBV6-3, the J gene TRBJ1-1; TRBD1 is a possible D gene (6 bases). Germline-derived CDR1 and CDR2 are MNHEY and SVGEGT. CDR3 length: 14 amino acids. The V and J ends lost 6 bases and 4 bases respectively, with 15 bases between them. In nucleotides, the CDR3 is TGTGCCAGCAGCGCTCGGGGGGCCGGCACTGAAGCTTTCTTT. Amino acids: CASSARGAGTEAFF.

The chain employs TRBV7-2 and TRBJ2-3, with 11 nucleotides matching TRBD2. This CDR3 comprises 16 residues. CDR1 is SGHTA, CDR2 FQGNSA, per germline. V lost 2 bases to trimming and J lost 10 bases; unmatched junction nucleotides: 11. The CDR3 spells CASSLNAGTSGPPQYF. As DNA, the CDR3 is TGTGCCAGCAGCTTAAACGCGGGGACTAGCGGCCCCCCGCAGTATTTT.

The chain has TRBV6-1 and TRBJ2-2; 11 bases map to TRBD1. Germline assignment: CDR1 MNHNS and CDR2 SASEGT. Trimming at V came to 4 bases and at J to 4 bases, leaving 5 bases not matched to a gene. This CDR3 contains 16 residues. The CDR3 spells CASSATGTGGTGELFF. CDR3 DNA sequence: TGTGCCAGCAGTGCTACCGGGACAGGGGGCACCGGGGAGCTGTTTTTT.

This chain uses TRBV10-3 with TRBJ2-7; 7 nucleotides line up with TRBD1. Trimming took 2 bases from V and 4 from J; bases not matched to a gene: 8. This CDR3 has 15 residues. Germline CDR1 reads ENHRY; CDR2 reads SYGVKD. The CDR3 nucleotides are TGTGCCATCAGTGAGCCCCAGGCCAGGGGGTACGAGCAGTACTTC. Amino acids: CAISEPQARGYEQYF.

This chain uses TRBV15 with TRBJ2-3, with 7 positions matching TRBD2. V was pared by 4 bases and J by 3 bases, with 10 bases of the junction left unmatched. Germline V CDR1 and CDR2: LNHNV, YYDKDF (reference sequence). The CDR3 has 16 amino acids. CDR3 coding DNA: TGTGCCACCAGCACTCTTACGACGGGAGGTACAGATACGCAGTATTTT. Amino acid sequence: CATSTLTTGGTDTQYF.

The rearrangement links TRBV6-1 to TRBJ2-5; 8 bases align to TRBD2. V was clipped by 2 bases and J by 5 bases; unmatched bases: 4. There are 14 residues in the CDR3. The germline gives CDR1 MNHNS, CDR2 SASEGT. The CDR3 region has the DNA TGTGCCAGCAGTGAACCGGGAGGGATGGAGACCCAGTACTTC. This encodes CASSEPGGMETQYF.

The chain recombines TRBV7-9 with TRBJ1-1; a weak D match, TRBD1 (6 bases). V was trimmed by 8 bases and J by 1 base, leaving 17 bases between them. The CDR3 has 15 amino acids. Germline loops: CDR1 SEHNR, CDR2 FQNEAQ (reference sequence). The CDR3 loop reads CASFRGGVRNTEAFF. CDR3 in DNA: TGTGCCAGCTTCCGAGGGGGGGTAAGGAACACTGAAGCTTTCTTT.

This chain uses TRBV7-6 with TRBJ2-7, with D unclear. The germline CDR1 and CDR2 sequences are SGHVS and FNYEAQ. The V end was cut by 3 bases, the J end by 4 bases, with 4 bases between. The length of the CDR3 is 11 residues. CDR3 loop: CASSFQYEQYF. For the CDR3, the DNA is TGTGCCAGCAGCTTCCAATACGAGCAGTACTTC.

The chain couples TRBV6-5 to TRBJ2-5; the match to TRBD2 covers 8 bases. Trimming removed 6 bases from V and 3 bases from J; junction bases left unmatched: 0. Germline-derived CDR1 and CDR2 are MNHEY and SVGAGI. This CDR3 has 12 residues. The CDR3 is CASSGGEETQYF. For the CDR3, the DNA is TGTGCCAGCAGCGGGGGGGAAGAGACCCAGTACTTC.

CDR3 amino acids: CASSQIQGAGYEQYF. The CDR3 DNA follows: TGCGCCAGCAGCCAAATACAGGGGGCAGGATACGAGCAGTACTTC. V and J are TRBV4-1 and TRBJ2-7, with TRBD1 identical over 9 bases. Germline CDR1 is MGHRA and CDR2 is YSYEKL. J gave up 4 bases and V 2 bases, and 6 bases lay outside the gene matches. The CDR3 runs to 15 residues.

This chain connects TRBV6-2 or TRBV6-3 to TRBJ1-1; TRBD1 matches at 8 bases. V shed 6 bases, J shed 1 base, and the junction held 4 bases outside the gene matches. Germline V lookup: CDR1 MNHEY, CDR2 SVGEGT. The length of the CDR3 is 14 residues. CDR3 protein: CASSPGTGNTEAFF. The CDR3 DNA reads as TGTGCCAGCAGCCCCGGGACAGGGAACACTGAAGCTTTCTTT.

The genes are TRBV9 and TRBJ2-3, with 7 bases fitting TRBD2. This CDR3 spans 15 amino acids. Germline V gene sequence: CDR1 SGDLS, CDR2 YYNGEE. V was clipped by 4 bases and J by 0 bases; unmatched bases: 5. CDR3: CASSSSGSSTDTQYF. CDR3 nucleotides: TGTGCCAGCAGCTCTAGCGGTTCTAGCACAGATACGCAGTATTTT.

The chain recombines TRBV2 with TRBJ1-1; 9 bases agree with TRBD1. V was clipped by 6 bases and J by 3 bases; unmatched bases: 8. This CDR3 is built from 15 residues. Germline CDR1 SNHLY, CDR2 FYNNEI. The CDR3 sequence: CASRVPTGGHTEAFF. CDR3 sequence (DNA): TGTGCCAGCAGGGTACCGACAGGGGGGCACACTGAAGCTTTCTTT.

CDR3 coding DNA: TGCAGTCCTCTCGGGTATGAGCAGTTCTTC. Protein product: CSPLGYEQFF. The chain joins TRBV20-1 to TRBJ2-1; D is ambiguous. Germline values: CDR1 DFQATT, CDR2 SNEGSKA (reference sequence). The CDR3 consists of 10 residues. V lost 8 bases to trimming and J lost 8 bases, with 10 bases between them.

CDR3 nucleotide sequence: TGTGCCAGCAGCCACCCCCTGACAGGGGGCGTAGAGACCCAGTACTTC. As protein: CASSHPLTGGVETQYF. This sequence joins TRBV9 and TRBJ2-5; 10 bases fit TRBD1. Germline lookup yields CDR1 SGDLS and CDR2 YYNGEE. This CDR3 is built from 16 residues. V lost 4 bases and J lost 4; bases outside the gene matches: 10.

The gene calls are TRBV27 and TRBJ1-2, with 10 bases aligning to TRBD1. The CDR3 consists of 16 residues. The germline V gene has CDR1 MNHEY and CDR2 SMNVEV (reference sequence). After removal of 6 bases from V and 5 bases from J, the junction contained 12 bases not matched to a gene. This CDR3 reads CASRSGLGTGVYGYTF. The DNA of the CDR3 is TGTGCCAGCAGGAGTGGGCTAGGGACAGGGGTTTATGGCTACACCTTC.

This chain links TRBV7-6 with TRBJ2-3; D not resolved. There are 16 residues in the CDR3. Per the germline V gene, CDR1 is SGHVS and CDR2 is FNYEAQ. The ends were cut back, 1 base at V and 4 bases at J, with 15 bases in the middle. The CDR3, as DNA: TGTGCCAGCAGCTTAGGCCTATCCTTTAGTGCAGATACGCAGTATTTT. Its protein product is CASSLGLSFSADTQYF.

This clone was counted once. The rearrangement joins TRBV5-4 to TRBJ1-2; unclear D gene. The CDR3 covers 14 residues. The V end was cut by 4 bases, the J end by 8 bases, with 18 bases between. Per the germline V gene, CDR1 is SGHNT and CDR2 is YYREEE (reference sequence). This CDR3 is CASSPGPEGDGYTF. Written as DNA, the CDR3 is TGTGCCAGCAGCCCGGGCCCCGAGGGTGACGGCTACACCTTC. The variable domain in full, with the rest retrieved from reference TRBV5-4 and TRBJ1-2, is ETGVTQSPTHLIKTRGQQVTLRCSSQSGHNTVSWYQQALGQGPQFIFQYYREEENGRGNFPPRFSGLQFPNYSSELNVNALELDDSALYLCASSPGPEGDGYTFGSGTRLTVV.

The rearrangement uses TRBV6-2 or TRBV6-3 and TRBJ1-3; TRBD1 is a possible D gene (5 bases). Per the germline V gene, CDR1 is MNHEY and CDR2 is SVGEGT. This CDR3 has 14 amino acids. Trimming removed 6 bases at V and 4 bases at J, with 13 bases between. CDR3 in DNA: TGTGCCAGCAGCCCCGGACACTTGGGAAACACCATATATTTT. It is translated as CASSPGHLGNTIYF.

The CDR3 coding sequence is TGTGCCTGGAGTCACAGCGGGAGACCCGAGACCCAGTACTTC. Translation gives CAWSHSGRPETQYF. The rearrangement links TRBV30 to TRBJ2-5, with 8 positions matching TRBD2. V shed 2 bases and J 5 bases; nucleotides not matched to a gene: 7. The CDR3 is made up of 14 amino acids. From germline, CDR1 is GTSNPN and CDR2 SVGIG (reference sequence).

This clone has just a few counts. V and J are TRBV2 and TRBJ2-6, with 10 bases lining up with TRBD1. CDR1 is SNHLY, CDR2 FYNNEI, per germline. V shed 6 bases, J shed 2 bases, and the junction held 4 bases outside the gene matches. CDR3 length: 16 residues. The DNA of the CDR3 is TGTGCCAGCAGGAGGACAGGGGGAACTGGGGCCAACGTCCTGACTTTC. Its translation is CASRRTGGTGANVLTF.

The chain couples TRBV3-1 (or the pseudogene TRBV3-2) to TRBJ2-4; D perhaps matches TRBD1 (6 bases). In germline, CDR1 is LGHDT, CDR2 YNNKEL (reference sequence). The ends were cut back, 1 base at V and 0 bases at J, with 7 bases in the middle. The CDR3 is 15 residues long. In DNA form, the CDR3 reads TGTGCCAGCAGCCAAGGACAGGTAGCCAAAAACATTCAGTACTTC. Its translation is CASSQGQVAKNIQYF.

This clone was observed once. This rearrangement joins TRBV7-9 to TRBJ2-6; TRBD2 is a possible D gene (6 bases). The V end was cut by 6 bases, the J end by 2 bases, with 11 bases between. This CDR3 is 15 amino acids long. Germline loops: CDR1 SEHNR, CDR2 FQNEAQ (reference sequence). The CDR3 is CASRPGRAGANVLTF. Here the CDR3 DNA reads TGTGCCAGCAGACCCGGGAGAGCTGGGGCCAACGTCCTGACTTTC.